The rows below give T cell receptor beta chains drawn from one sample of a study of T cells in Graves' hyperthyroidism and ophthalmopathy. Via MiXCR, TCRdb re-called the multiplex PCR reads, giving one row per CDR3 protein. The data contain approximately 700,000 distinct CDR3 sequences, 45% of them singletons. The sample taken for sequencing was peripheral blood or thyroid tissue (not recorded which). The receptors derive from an adult man with Graves' disease, either hyperthyroidism or ophthalmopathy (not recorded which). The CDR3 runs from the conserved cysteine through the conserved F or W. A D gene is named only where the DNA matches it firmly. Rows give clone size only sometimes, using once, few, many, or a class for an expanded clone.

D gene: NA; clone size: NA; J gene: TRBJ1-6; V gene: TRBV5-1; CDR3 protein: CASSLDNSYNSPLHF; CDR3 DNA: TGCGCCAGCAGCTTGGACAACTCCTATAATTCACCCCTCCACTTT
D gene: TRBD2; clone size: few; J gene: TRBJ2-5; V gene: TRBV6-5; CDR3 protein: CASKHSGNEETQYF; CDR3 DNA: TGTGCCAGCAAACATAGCGGGAACGAAGAGACCCAGTACTTC
D gene: TRBD1; clone size: NA; J gene: TRBJ1-5; V gene: TRBV19; CDR3 protein: CASRGQGASGNQPQHF; CDR3 DNA: TGTGCCAGTAGGGGACAGGGGGCAAGTGGCAATCAGCCCCAGCATTTT
D gene: TRBD2; clone size: many; J gene: TRBJ2-7; V gene: TRBV24-1; CDR3 protein: CATSDSRLAGSPDEQYF; CDR3 DNA: TGTGCCACCAGTGATTCCCGACTAGCGGGATCTCCCGACGAGCAGTACTTC
D gene: NA; clone size: few; J gene: TRBJ1-1; V gene: TRBV2; CDR3 protein: CASSEVLGQAFF; CDR3 DNA: TGTGCCAGCAGTGAGGTTTTGGGGCAAGCTTTCTTT
D gene: NA; clone size: NA; J gene: TRBJ1-5; V gene: TRBV19; CDR3 protein: CASRTGTKNQPQHF; CDR3 DNA: TGTGCCAGTAGGACCGGGACAAAGAATCAGCCCCAGCATTTT
D gene: TRBD1; clone size: NA; J gene: TRBJ2-5; V gene: TRBV25-1; CDR3 protein: CASSEGQGATEETQYF; CDR3 DNA: TGTGCCAGCAGTGAAGGACAGGGGGCGACTGAAGAGACCCAGTACTTC
D gene: TRBD1; clone size: NA; J gene: TRBJ2-1; V gene: TRBV24-1; CDR3 protein: CATSDSGQGLSYNEQFF; CDR3 DNA: TGTGCCACCAGTGATTCCGGACAGGGACTCTCCTACAATGAGCAGTTCTTC
D gene: NA; clone size: NA; J gene: TRBJ1-1; V gene: TRBV2; CDR3 protein: CASNTENTEAFF; CDR3 DNA: TGTGCCAGCAATACAGAGAACACTGAAGCTTTCTTT
D gene: NA; clone size: NA; J gene: TRBJ1-1; V gene: TRBV7-9; CDR3 protein: CASTRPGAFF; CDR3 DNA: TGTGCCAGCACCCGTCCAGGAGCTTTCTTT
D gene: NA; clone size: NA; J gene: TRBJ1-2; V gene: TRBV6-6; CDR3 protein: CASSEIGISHGYTF; CDR3 DNA: TGTGCCAGCAGTGAAATAGGAATCTCCCATGGCTACACCTTC
D gene: TRBD2; clone size: NA; J gene: TRBJ2-2; V gene: TRBV14; CDR3 protein: CASSQHTASGGTGELFF; CDR3 DNA: TGTGCCAGCAGCCAACATACTGCTAGCGGTGGCACCGGGGAGCTGTTTTTT
D gene: NA; clone size: NA; J gene: TRBJ1-5; V gene: TRBV7-2; CDR3 protein: CAWRPTGRNQPQHF; CDR3 DNA: TGTGCCTGGCGCCCGACAGGACGAAATCAGCCCCAGCATTTT
D gene: TRBD2; clone size: NA; J gene: TRBJ2-7; V gene: TRBV20-1; CDR3 protein: CSARARGDAIIYEQYF; CDR3 DNA: TGCAGTGCTAGAGCCCGGGGGGACGCGATAATCTACGAGCAGTACTTC
D gene: NA; clone size: NA; J gene: TRBJ1-2; V gene: TRBV2; CDR3 protein: CASSVERGNGYGYTF; CDR3 DNA: TGTGCCAGCAGCGTTGAGCGGGGTAACGGCTATGGCTACACCTTC
D gene: TRBD1; clone size: once; J gene: TRBJ1-3; V gene: TRBV6-5; CDR3 protein: CATYRDRDGNTIYF; CDR3 DNA: TGTGCCACCTACCGGGACAGGGACGGAAACACCATATATTTT
D gene: NA; clone size: many; J gene: TRBJ1-1; V gene: TRBV12-3/TRBV12-4; CDR3 protein: CASSSGDMNTEAFF; CDR3 DNA: TGTGCCAGCAGTTCAGGGGATATGAACACTGAAGCTTTCTTT
D gene: NA; clone size: many; J gene: TRBJ1-1; V gene: TRBV19; CDR3 protein: CASSIALNTEAFF; CDR3 DNA: TGTGCCAGCAGTATAGCTCTGAACACTGAAGCTTTCTTT
D gene: NA; clone size: few; J gene: TRBJ1-2; V gene: TRBV7-9; CDR3 protein: CASIPGGARYGYTF; CDR3 DNA: TGTGCCAGCATCCCCGGGGGGGCGAGGTATGGCTACACCTTC
D gene: TRBD2; clone size: once; J gene: TRBJ2-7; V gene: TRBV6-1; CDR3 protein: CASKHREVSYEQYF; CDR3 DNA: TGTGCCAGCAAACACCGGGAGGTCTCCTACGAGCAGTACTTC
D gene: NA; clone size: NA; J gene: TRBJ1-2; V gene: TRBV28; CDR3 protein: CASSLQKGSDGYTF; CDR3 DNA: TGTGCCAGCAGTTTACAGAAAGGGTCCGATGGCTACACCTTC
D gene: TRBD1; clone size: few; J gene: TRBJ1-1; V gene: TRBV7-6; CDR3 protein: CASSLFTPAGTGGAEAFF; CDR3 DNA: TGTGCCAGCAGCTTATTCACTCCCGCCGGGACAGGGGGCGCGGAGGCTTTCTTT
D gene: NA; clone size: once; J gene: TRBJ2-2; V gene: TRBV12-5; CDR3 protein: CASGLFGELFF; CDR3 DNA: TGTGCTAGTGGTTTGTTCGGGGAGCTGTTTTTT
D gene: TRBD1; clone size: NA; J gene: TRBJ2-7; V gene: TRBV10-3; CDR3 protein: CAWDGLDRRYEQYF; CDR3 DNA: TGTGCCTGGGACGGGCTGGACAGGCGCTACGAGCAGTACTTC
D gene: NA; clone size: many; J gene: TRBJ2-7; V gene: TRBV10-3; CDR3 protein: CAISGQLYEQYF; CDR3 DNA: TGTGCCATCAGCGGACAGCTCTACGAGCAGTACTTC
D gene: NA; clone size: few; J gene: TRBJ1-6; V gene: TRBV9; CDR3 protein: CASSVAGRTNSPLHF; CDR3 DNA: TGTGCCAGCAGCGTTGCGGGACGGACAAATTCACCCCTCCACTTT
D gene: NA; clone size: NA; J gene: TRBJ2-5; V gene: TRBV10-2; CDR3 protein: CASKQGGGETQYF; CDR3 DNA: TGCGCCAGTAAGCAGGGGGGGGGAGAGACCCAGTACTTC